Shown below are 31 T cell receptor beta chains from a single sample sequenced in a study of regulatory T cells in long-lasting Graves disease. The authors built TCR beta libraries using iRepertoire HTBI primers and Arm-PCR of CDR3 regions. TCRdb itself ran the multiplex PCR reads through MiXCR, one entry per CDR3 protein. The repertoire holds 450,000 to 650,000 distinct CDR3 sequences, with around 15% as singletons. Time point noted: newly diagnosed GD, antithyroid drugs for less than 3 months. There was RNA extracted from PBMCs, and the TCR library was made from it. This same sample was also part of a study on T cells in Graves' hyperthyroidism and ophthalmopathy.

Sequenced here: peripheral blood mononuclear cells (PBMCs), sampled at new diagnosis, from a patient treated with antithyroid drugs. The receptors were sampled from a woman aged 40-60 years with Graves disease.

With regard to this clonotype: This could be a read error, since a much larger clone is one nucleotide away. CDR3 nucleotides: TGTGCCAGCAGTTACGGGGGCCAAGAGACCCAGTTCTTC. Translation gives CASSYGGQETQFF. V gene TRBV6-2 or TRBV6-3 combines with J gene TRBJ2-1; D might be TRBD1 (6 bases). The CDR3 is 13 amino acids. Trimming stripped 2 bases from V and 13 bases from J, with 15 bases between. The germline V gene has CDR1 MNHEY and CDR2 SVGEGT.

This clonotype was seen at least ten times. The CDR3 nucleotides are TGTGCCTGGTCCGGACTAGTCATCGATACGCAGTATTTT. The encoded protein is CAWSGLVIDTQYF. The V gene is TRBV30, the J gene TRBJ2-3; 7 bases match TRBD2. The V and J ends lost 5 bases and 6 bases, in that order; junction bases with no gene match: 8. This CDR3 is 13 amino acids long. The germline gives CDR1 GTSNPN, CDR2 SVGIG (reference sequence).

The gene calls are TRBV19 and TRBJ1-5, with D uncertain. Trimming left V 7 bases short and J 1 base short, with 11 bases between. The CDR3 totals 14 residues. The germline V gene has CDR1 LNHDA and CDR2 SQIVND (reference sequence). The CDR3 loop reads CASMAILSNQPQHF. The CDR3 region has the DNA TGTGCCAGTATGGCCATCCTGAGCAATCAGCCCCAGCATTTT.

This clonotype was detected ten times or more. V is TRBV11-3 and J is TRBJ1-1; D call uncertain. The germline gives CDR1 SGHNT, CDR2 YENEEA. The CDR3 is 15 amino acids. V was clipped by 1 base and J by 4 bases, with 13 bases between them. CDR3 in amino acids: CASSLASRFATEAFF. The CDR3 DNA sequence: TGTGCCAGCAGCTTAGCTTCGAGGTTTGCCACTGAAGCTTTCTTT. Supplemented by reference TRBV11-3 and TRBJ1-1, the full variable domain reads EAGVVQSPRYKIIEKKQPVAFWCNPISGHNTLYWYLQNLGQGPELLIRYENEEAVDDSQLPKDRFSAERLKGVDSTLKIQPAELGDSAVYLCASSLASRFATEAFFGQGTRLTVV.

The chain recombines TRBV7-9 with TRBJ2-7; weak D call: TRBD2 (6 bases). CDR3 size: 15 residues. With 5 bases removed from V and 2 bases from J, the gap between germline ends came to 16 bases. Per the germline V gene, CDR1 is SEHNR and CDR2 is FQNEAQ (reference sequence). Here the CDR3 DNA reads TGTGCCAGCAGCCCAGCCGGGACTCTCCCCTACGAGCAGTACTTC. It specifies CASSPAGTLPYEQYF. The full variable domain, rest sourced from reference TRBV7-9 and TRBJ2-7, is DTGVSQNPRHKITKRGQNVTFRCDPISEHNRLYWYRQTLGQGPEFLTYFQNEAQLEKSRLLSDRFSAERPKGSFSTLEIQRTEQGDSAMYLCASSPAGTLPYEQYFGPGTRLTVT.

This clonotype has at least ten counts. CDR3 nucleotide sequence: TGTGCCATCAGCGAGACAGCTAATGAGCAGTTCTTC. Protein: CAISETANEQFF. The chain carries TRBV10-3 and TRBJ2-1; a weak D match, TRBD1 (5 bases). With 6 bases removed from V and 7 bases from J, the gap between germline ends came to 10 bases. Germline lookup yields CDR1 ENHRY and CDR2 SYGVKD. The CDR3 length is 12 residues.

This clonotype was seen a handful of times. The CDR3: CASSYSTQGGRTGEQYF. In DNA, the CDR3 is TGTGCCAGCAGTTACTCGACTCAAGGAGGGCGCACGGGGGAGCAGTACTTC. The rearrangement links TRBV6-2 or TRBV6-3 to TRBJ2-7; D is possibly TRBD2 (6 bases). CDR1 is MNHEY and CDR2 is SVGEGT in the germline V gene. The CDR3 contains 17 residues. With 0 bases removed from V and 7 bases from J, the gap between germline ends came to 22 bases.

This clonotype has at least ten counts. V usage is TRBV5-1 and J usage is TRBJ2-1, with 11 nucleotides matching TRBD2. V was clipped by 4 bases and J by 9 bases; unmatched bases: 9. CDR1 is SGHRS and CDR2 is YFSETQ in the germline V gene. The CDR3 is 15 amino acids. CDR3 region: CASSLHSSGGSEQFF. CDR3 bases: TGCGCCAGCAGCCTTCATTCTAGCGGGGGGAGTGAGCAGTTCTTC.

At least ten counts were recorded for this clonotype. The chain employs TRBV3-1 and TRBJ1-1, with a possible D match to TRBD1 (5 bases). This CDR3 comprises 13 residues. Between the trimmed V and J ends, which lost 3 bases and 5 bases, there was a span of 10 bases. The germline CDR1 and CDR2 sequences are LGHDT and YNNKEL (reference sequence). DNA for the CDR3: TGTGCCAGCAGCCAGTTCAGGGAAACTGAAGCTTTCTTT. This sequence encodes CASSQFRETEAFF.

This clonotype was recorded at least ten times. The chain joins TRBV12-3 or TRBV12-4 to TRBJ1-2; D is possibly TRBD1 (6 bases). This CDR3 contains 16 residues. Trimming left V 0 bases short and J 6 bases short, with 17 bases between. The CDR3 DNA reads TGTGCCAGCAGTTTAGCCAACGGTGGACAGTTCCATGGCTACACCTTC. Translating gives CASSLANGGQFHGYTF.

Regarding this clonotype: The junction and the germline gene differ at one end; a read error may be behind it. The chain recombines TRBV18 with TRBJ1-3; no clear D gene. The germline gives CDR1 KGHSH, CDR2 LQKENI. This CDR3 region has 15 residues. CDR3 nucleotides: TGTGCCAGCTCACCAACGGTACCCTCGGGAAACACCATACATTTT. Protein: CASSPTVPSGNTIHF.

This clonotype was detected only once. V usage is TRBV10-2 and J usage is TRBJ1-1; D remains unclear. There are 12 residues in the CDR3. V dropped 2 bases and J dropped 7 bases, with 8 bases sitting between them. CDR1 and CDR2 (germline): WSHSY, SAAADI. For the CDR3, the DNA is TGCGCCAGCAGTGAGCGATGGAATGAAGCTTTCTTT. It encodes CASSERWNEAFF.

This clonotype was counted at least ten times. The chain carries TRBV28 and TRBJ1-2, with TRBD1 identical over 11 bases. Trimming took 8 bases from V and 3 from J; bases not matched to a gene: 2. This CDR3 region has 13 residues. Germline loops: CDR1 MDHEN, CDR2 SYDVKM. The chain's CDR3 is CASSGQGDYGYTF. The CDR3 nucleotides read TGTGCCAGCTCGGGACAGGGGGACTATGGCTACACCTTC.

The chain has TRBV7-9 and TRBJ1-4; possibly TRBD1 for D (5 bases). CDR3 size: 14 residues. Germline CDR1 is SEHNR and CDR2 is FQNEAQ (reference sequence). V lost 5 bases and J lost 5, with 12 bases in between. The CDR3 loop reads CASSPSGPNEKLFF. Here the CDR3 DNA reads TGTGCCAGCAGCCCATCGGGGCCGAATGAAAAACTGTTTTTT.

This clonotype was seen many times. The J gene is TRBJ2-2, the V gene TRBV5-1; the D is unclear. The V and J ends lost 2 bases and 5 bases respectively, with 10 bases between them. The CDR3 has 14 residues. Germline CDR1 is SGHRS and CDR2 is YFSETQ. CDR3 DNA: TGCGCCAGCAGCTTACAGCTAGGAACCGGGGAGCTGTTTTTT. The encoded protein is CASSLQLGTGELFF.

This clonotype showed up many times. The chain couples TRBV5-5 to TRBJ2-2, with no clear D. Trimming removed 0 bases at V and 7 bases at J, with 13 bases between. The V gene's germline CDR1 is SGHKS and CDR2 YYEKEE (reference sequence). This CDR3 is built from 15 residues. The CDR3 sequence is CASSLGGVGGGELFF. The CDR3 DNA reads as TGTGCCAGCAGCTTGGGAGGCGTGGGCGGCGGGGAGCTGTTTTTT.

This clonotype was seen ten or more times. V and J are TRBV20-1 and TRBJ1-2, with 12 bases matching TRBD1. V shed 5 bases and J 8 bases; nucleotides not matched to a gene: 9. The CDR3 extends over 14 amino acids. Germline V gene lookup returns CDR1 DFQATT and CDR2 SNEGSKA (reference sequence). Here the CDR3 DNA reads TGCAGTGCTGGGGGACAGGGGGCCGCGGAAGGCTACACCTTC. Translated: CSAGGQGAAEGYTF.

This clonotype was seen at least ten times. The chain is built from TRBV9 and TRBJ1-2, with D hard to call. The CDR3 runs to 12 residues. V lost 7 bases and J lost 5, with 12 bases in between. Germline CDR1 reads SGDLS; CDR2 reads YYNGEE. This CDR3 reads CASGETPYGYTF. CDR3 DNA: TGTGCCAGCGGCGAGACGCCTTATGGCTACACCTTC.

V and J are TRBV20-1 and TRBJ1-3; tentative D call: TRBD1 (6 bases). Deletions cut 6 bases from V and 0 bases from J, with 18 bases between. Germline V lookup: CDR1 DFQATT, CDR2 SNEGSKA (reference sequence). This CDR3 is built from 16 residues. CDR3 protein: CSAPLQGTHSGNTIYF. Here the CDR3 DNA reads TGCAGTGCGCCCTTACAGGGTACCCACTCTGGAAACACCATATATTTT.

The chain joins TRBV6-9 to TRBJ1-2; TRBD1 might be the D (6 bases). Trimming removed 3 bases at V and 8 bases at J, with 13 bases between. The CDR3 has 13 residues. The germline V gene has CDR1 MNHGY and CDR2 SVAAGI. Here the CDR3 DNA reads TGTGCCAGCAGTTACTCAGGGGTAGGGGGCTACACCTTC. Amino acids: CASSYSGVGGYTF.

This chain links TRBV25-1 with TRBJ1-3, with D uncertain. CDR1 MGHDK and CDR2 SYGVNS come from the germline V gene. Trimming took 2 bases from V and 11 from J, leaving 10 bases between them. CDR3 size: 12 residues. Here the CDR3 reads CASSEGRRAIYF. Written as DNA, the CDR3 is TGTGCCAGCAGTGAAGGGCGGAGGGCCATATATTTT.

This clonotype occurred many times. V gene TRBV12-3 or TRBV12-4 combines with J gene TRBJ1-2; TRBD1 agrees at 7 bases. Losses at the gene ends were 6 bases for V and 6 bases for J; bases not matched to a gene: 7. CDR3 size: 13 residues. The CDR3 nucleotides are TGTGCCAGCAGCCTCGGGACAGCAGATGGCTACACCTTC. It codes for CASSLGTADGYTF.

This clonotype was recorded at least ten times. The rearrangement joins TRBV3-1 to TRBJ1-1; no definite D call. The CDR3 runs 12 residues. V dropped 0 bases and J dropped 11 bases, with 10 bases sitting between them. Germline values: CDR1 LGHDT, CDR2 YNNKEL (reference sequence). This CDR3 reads CASSQDRKKAFF. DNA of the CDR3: TGTGCCAGCAGCCAAGACAGAAAGAAGGCTTTCTTT. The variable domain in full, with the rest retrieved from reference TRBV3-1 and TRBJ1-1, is DTAVSQTPKYLVTQMGNDKSIKCEQNLGHDTMYWYKQDSKKFLKIMFSYNNKELIINETVPNRFSPKSPDKAHLNLHINSLELGDSAVYFCASSQDRKKAFFGQGTRLTVV.

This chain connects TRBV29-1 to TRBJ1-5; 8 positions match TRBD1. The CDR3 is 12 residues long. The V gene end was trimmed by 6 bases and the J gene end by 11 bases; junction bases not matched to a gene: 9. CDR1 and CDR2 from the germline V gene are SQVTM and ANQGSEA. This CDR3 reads CSVGQGPGTQHF. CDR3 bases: TGCAGCGTAGGACAGGGACCCGGGACCCAGCATTTT.

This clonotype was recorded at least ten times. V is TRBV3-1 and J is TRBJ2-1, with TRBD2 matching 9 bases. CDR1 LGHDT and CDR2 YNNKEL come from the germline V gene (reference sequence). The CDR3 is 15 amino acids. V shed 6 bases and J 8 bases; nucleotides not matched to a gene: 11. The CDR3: CASSPGAGGPYEQFF. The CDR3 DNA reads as TGTGCCAGCAGTCCAGGGGCGGGGGGGCCTTATGAGCAGTTCTTC.

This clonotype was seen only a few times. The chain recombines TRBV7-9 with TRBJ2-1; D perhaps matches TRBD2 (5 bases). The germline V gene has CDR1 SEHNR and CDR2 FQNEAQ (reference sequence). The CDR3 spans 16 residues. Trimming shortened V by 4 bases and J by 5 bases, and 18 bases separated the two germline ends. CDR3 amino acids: CASSYRQRTDDNEQFF. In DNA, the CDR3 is TGTGCCAGCAGCTACCGTCAGCGGACTGATGACAATGAGCAGTTCTTC.

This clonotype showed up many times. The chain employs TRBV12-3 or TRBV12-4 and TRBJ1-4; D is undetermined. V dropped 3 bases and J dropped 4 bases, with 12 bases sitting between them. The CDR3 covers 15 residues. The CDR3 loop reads CASSLAGNSNEKLFF. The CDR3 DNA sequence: TGTGCCAGCAGTTTGGCAGGAAACAGTAATGAAAAACTGTTTTTT.

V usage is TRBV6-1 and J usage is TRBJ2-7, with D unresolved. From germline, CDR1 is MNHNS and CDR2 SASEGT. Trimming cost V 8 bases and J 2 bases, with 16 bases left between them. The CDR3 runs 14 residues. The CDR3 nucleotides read TGTGCCAGCGGTGTACTACAGCTGACCTACGAGCAGTACTTC. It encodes CASGVLQLTYEQYF.

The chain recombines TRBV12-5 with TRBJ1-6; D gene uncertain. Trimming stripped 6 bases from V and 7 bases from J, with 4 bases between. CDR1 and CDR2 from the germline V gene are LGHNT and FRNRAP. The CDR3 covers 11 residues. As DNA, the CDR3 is TGTGCTAGTGGCCCCAATTCACCCCTCCACTTT. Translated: CASGPNSPLHF.

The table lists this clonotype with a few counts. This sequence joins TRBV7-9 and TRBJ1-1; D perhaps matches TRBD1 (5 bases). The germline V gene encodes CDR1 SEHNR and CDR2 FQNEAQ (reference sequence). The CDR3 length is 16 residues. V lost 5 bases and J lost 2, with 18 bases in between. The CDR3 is CASSLSGGMRNTEAFF. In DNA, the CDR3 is TGTGCCAGCAGCCTCTCGGGGGGGATGAGAAACACTGAAGCTTTCTTT.

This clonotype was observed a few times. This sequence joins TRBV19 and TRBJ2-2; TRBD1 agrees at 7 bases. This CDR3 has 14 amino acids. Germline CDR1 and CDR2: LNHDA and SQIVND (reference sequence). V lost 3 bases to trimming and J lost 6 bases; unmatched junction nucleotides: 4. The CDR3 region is CASSMVGGSGELFF. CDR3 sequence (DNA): TGTGCCAGTAGTATGGTAGGGGGCTCCGGGGAGCTGTTTTTT.